A selection of T cell receptor beta chains follows, all from one sample in a study of T cells after yellow fever vaccination. TCRdb reprocessed the 5' RACE reads via MiXCR and lists one record per CDR3 protein. The data hold 170,000 or so distinct CDR3 sequences, with approximately 6.2% observed a single time. The sequenced sample was CD4+ T cells sorted from PBMCs, obtained on the day of the first yellow fever vaccination. Source of these receptors: a man aged 18 to 29 who received the YFV17D yellow fever vaccine. The conserved cysteine and the conserved F or W are not part of the CDR3 here.

v_gene	j_gene	CDR3aa
TRBV5-1	TRBJ2-3	ASSSTGLGPDTQY
TRBV27	TRBJ2-5	ASSLSWGDQTQY
TRBV6-2/TRBV6-3	TRBJ1-5	ASSTRDRDGGNQPQH
TRBV5-4	TRBJ2-1	ASSPGLAGGPFREQF
TRBV27	TRBJ2-7	ASSSVTGTAYYEQY
TRBV4-1	TRBJ2-7	ASSQDQDKPSYEQY
TRBV5-1	TRBJ1-1	ASSWWGGAEAF
TRBV6-5	TRBJ2-5	ASRRPGTQQETQY
TRBV12-3/TRBV12-4	TRBJ2-3	ASSLGRFTPDTQY
TRBV7-9	TRBJ2-5	ASVPVGGETQY
TRBV12-3/TRBV12-4	TRBJ1-5	ASSSGTTQPQH
TRBV7-8	TRBJ1-6	ASSLGGQGRWHSPLH
TRBV5-1	TRBJ1-2	ASSPGAGGFFNYGYT
TRBV24-1	TRBJ2-3	ATSDLGAPDTQY
TRBV7-2	TRBJ2-3	ASSLVHPDTQY
TRBV4-2	TRBJ1-4	ASSQRGRGATNEKLF
TRBV28	TRBJ1-2	ASSIRGPRGYT
TRBV6-1	TRBJ1-2	ASSPPGVYGYT
TRBV7-4	TRBJ2-2	ASTVSGGLHTPNTGELF
TRBV4-1	TRBJ2-3	ASSRDIVRGVGDTQY
TRBV30	TRBJ2-5	AWSLTGETQY
TRBV6-2/TRBV6-3	TRBJ2-5	ASSPGLAGVETQY
TRBV6-2/TRBV6-3	TRBJ2-3	ASSYAGEVTDTQY
TRBV5-1	TRBJ1-4	ASSLDVGSNEKLF
TRBV6-2/TRBV6-3	TRBJ1-5	ASSYSSDRVQPQH
TRBV7-2	TRBJ2-5	ASSLSVAGGQETQY
TRBV28	TRBJ1-5	ASSLSVKPQH
TRBV5-1	TRBJ2-1	ASSETTNLYNEQF
TRBV2	TRBJ2-7	ASRPGQGSYEQY
TRBV7-9	TRBJ2-1	ASSLEERGGYNEQF
TRBV6-1	TRBJ2-5	ASSLWGGETQY
TRBV19	TRBJ2-3	ASSIDVEPPTDTQY
TRBV20-1	TRBJ2-5	RAGTSDETQY
TRBV7-6	TRBJ1-6	ASSLKLRGQNIVSPLH
TRBV7-2	TRBJ2-1	ASSETSGGAREQF
TRBV3-1	TRBJ2-2	ASSPSGQGVTGELF
TRBV5-1	TRBJ1-4	ASMRGTATNEKLF
TRBV7-9	TRBJ2-5	ASSLDAGPKTQY
TRBV7-2	TRBJ2-2	ASSLVFRGTGELF
TRBV5-4	TRBJ2-5	ASSFLGPLGETQY
TRBV30	TRBJ2-5	AWTPFGRETQY
TRBV18	TRBJ2-1	ASSRSSGGAASYNEQF
TRBV7-9	TRBJ2-1	ASSPRGGGDEQF
TRBV18	TRBJ2-2	ASRVTGTKGELF
TRBV5-1	TRBJ2-7	ASSYQQGSGEQY
TRBV7-9	TRBJ2-7	ASSLGGVSYEQY
TRBV11-2	TRBJ2-6	ASSLANRVGLVVRANVLT
TRBV6-5	TRBJ2-7	ASRTIGRYSYEQY
TRBV12-3/TRBV12-4	TRBJ2-7	ASSFNEQY
TRBV7-2	TRBJ2-2	ASSPYSGANTGELF
TRBV4-2	TRBJ2-7	ASSQGGSYEQY
TRBV2	TRBJ2-3	ASSNLAGTDTQY